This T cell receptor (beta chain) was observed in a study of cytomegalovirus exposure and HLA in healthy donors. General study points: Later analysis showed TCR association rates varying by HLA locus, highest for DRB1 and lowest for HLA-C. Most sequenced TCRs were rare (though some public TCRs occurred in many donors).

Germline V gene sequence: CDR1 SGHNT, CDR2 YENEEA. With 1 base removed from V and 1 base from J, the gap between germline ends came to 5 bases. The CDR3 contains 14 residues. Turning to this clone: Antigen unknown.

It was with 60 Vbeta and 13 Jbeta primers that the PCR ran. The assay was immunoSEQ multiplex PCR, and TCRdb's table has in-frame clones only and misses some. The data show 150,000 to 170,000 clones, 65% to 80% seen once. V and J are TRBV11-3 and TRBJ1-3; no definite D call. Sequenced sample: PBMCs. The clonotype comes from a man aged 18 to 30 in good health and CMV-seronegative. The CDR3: CASSLGGSGNTIYF. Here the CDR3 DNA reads TGTGCCAGCAGCTTAGGAGGGTCTGGAAACACCATATATTTT.